This TCR beta chain was identified during a study of T cell responses to AZD1222 COVID-19 vaccine. Study-wide results and limits: Spike-specific TCR breadth and depth went up after people got two AZD1222 doses. White British people made up most donors, females outnumbered males, and clonal diversity was possibly underestimated. After the peak T cell response, and only then, were repertoires sampled.

The data were produced by immunoSEQ multiplex PCR, yet TCRdb's version contains in-frame clones alone and is incomplete. The sample lists some 97,000 clones, about 86% occurring once. Trimming took 2 bases from V and 5 from J, leaving 15 bases between them. The length of the CDR3 is 15 residues. The germline V gene encodes CDR1 MNHEY and CDR2 SVGAGI. On this clone itself: The antigen is undetermined.

Sequences were derived from peripheral blood, sampled on day 0 of AZD1222 vaccination. This chain uses TRBV6-5 with TRBJ2-5, with D uncertain. The TCR comes from an adult in good health. CDR3: CASSYGVPRAETQYF. As DNA, the CDR3 is TGTGCCAGCAGTTACGGGGTTCCCCGAGCGGAGACCCAGTACTTC.